This T cell receptor beta chain emerged from a study of regulatory T cells in long-lasting Graves disease. This clonotype was picked up many times. Looked up from germline, CDR1 is MNHEY and CDR2 is SVGEGT. CDR3 length: 13 residues. Deletions cut 6 bases from V and 8 bases from J, with 14 bases between. Noted time point: newly diagnosed GD, antithyroid drugs for less than 3 months. Researchers made the TCR library from RNA that was extracted from PBMCs. Arm-PCR of CDR3 regions and iRepertoire HTBI primers were used to build TCR beta libraries. From the multiplex PCR reads, TCRdb called clonotypes with MiXCR, one entry per CDR3 protein. In the table there are some 460,000 distinct CDR3 sequences, roughly 16% of which are singletons. This same sample was also taken into another study, of T cells in Graves' hyperthyroidism and ophthalmopathy.

The input for sequencing was peripheral blood mononuclear cells (PBMCs), taken at new diagnosis, from a patient treated with antithyroid drugs. The receptor was derived from a middle-aged man with Graves disease. The rearrangement links TRBV6-2 or TRBV6-3 to TRBJ2-1; TRBD1 might be the D (6 bases). CDR3 protein: CASRGTGFDEQFF. The CDR3 DNA is TGTGCCAGCAGGGGTACAGGGTTTGATGAGCAGTTCTTC.